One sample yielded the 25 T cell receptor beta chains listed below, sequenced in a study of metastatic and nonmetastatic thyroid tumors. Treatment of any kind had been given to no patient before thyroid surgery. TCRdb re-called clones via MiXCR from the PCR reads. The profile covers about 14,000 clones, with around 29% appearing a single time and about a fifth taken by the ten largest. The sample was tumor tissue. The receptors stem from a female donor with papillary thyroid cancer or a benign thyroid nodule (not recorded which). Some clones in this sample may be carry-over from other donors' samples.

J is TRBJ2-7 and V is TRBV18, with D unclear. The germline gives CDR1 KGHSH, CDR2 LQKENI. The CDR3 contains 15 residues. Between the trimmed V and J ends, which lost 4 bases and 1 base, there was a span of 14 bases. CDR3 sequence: CASSLPGLSSYEQYF. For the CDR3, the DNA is TGTGCCAGCTCACTTCCCGGGTTATCTTCCTACGAGCAGTACTTC.

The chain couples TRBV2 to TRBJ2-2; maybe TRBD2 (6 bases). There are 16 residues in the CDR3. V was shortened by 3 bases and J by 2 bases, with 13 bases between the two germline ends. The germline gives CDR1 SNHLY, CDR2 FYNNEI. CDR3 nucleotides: TGTGCCAGCAGTGATTCGCGGGGCTTAAACACCGGGGAGCTGTTTTTT. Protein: CASSDSRGLNTGELFF. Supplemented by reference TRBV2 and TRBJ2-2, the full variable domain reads EPEVTQTPSHQVTQMGQEVILRCVPISNHLYFYWYRQILGQKVEFLVSFYNNEISEKSEIFDDQFSVERPDGSNFTLKIRSTKLEDSAMYFCASSDSRGLNTGELFFGEGSRLTVL.

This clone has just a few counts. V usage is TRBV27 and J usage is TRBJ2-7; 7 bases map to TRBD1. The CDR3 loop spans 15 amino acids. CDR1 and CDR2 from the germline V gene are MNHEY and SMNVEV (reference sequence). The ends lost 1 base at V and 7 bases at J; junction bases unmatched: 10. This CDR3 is CASSLWGTALEEQYF. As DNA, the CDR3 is TGTGCCAGCAGTTTATGGGGGACAGCCCTTGAAGAGCAGTACTTC.

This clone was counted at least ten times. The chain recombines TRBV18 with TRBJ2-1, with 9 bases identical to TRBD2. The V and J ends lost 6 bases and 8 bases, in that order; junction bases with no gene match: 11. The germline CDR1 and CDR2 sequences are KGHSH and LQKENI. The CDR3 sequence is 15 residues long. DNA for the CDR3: TGTGCCAGCTCGCGCGGGGGGGCAAACGCCGATGAGCAGTTCTTC. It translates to CASSRGGANADEQFF.

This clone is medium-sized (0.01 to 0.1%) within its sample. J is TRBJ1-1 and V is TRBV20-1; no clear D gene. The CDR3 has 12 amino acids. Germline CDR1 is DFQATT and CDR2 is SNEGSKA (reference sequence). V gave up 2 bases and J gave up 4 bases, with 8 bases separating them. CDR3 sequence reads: CSARTVGTEAFF. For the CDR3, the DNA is TGCAGTGCTAGAACGGTCGGCACTGAAGCTTTCTTT.

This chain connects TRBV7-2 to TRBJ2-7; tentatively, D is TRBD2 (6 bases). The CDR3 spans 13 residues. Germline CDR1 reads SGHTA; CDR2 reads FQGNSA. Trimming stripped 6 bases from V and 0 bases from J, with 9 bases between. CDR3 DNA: TGTGCCAGCAGGCTTAGCGGCTCCTACGAGCAGTACTTC. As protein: CASRLSGSYEQYF.

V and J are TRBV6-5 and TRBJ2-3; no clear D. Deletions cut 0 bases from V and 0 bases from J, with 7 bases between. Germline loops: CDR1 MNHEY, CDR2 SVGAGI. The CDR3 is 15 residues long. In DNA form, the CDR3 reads TGTGCCAGCAGTTACTCGATTTCTAGCACAGATACGCAGTATTTT. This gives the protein CASSYSISSTDTQYF.

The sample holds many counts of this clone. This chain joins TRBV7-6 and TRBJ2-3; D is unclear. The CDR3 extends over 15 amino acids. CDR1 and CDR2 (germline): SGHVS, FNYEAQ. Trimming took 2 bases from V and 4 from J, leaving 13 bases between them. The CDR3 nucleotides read TGTGCCAGCAGCTTAATGGCGGCCACCCCAGATACGCAGTATTTT. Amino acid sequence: CASSLMAATPDTQYF.

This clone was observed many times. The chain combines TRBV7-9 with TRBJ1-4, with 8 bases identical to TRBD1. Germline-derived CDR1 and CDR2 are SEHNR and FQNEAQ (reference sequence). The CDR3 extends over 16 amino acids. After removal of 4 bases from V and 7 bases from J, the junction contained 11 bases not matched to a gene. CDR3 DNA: TGTGCCAGCAGCTCAAGTGGACAGGGAGAAGGTGAAAAACTGTTTTTT. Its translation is CASSSSGQGEGEKLFF.

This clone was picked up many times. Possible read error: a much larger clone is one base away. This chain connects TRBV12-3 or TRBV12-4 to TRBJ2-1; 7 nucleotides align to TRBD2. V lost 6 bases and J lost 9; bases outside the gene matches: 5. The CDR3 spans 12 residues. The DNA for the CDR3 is TGTGCCAGCAGGGACCGGGGGGTTGAGCAGTTCTTC. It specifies CASRDRGVEQFF.

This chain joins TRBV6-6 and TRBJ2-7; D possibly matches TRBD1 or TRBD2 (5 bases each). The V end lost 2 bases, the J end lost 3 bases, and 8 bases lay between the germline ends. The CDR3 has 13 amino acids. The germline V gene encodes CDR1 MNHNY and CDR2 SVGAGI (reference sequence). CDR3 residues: CASSYGGSYEQYV. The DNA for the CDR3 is TGTGCCAGCAGTTACGGGGGAAGCTACGAGCAGTACGTC.

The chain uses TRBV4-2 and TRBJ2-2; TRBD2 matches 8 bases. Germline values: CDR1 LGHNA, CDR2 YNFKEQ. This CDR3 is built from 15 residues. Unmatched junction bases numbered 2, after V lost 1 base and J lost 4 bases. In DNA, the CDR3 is TGTGCCAGCAGCCAAGCTGCGGGAGGCACCGGGGAGCTGTTTTTT. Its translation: CASSQAAGGTGELFF.

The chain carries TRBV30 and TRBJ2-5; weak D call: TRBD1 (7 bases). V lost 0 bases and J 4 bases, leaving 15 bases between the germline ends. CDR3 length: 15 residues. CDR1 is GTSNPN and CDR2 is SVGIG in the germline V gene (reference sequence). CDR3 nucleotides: TGTGCCTGGAGTGTCGCGGCAGGGGGGCCAGAGACCCAGTACTTC. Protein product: CAWSVAAGGPETQYF.

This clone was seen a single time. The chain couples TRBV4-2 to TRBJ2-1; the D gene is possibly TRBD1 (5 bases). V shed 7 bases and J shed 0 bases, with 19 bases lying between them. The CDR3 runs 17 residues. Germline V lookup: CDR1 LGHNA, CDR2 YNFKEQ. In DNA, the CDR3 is TGTGCCAGCATCAACAGTGGGGCCCCGAGCTCCTACAATGAGCAGTTCTTC. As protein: CASINSGAPSSYNEQFF.

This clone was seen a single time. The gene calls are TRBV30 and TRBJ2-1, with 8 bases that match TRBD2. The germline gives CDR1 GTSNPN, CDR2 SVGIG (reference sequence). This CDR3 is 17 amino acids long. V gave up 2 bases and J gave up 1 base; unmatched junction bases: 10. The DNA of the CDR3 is TGTGCCTGGAGTTTAGGAGCGGGAGTACGTTCCTACAATGAGCAGTTCTTC. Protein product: CAWSLGAGVRSYNEQFF.

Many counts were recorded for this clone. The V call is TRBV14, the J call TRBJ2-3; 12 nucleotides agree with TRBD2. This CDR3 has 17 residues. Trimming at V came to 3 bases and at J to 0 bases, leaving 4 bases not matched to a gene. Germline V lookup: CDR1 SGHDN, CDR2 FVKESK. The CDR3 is CASSHGTSGYSTDTQYF. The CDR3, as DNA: TGTGCCAGCAGCCATGGGACTAGCGGGTATAGCACAGATACGCAGTATTTT.

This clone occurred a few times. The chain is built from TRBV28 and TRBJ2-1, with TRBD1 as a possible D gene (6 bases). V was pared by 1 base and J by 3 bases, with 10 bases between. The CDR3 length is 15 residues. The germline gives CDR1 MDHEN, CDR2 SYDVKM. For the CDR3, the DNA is TGTGCCAGCAGTTTATCAGGGGATGGCTACAATGAGCAGTTCTTC. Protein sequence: CASSLSGDGYNEQFF.

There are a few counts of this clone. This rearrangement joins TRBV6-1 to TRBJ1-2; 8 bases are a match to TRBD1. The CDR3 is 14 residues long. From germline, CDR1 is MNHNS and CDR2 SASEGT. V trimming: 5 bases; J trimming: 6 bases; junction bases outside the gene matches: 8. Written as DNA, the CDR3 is TGTGCCAGCAGTATAAGACAGGGGAGTAATGGCTACACCTTC. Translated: CASSIRQGSNGYTF.

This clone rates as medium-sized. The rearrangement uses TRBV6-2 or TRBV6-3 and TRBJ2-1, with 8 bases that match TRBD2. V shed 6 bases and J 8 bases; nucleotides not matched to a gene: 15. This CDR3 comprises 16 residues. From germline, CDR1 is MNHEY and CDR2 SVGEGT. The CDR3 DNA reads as TGTGCCAGCAGCCGAACCGGGGGGGTCTTGGGGGATGAGCAGTTCTTC. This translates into CASSRTGGVLGDEQFF.

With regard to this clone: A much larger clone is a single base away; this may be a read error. CDR3 coding DNA: TGTGCCAGCAGCCCCGTGGCTCATACGCAGTATTTT. It specifies CASSPVAHTQYF. The J gene is TRBJ2-3, the V gene TRBV14, with unresolved D. The CDR3 is 12 amino acids. The V and J ends lost 4 bases and 7 bases respectively, with 9 bases between them. Looked up from germline, CDR1 is SGHDN and CDR2 is FVKESK.

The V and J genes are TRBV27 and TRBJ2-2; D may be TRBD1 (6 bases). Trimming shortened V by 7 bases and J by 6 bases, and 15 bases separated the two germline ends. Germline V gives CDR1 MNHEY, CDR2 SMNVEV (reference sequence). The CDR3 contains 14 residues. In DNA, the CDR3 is TGTGCCAGCAAACAGGGAAGGGTTTCCGGGGAGCTGTTTTTT. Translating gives CASKQGRVSGELFF.

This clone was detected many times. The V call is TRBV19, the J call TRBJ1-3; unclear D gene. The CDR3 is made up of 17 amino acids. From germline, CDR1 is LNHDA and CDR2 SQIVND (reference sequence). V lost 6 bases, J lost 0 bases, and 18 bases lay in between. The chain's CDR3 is CASSRSIPHLSGNTIYF. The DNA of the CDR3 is TGTGCCAGTAGCCGCTCCATACCCCATCTCTCTGGAAACACCATATATTTT.

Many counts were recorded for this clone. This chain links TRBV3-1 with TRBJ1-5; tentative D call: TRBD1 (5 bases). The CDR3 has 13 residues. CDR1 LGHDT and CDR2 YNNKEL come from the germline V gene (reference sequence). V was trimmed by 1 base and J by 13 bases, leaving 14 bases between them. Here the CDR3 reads CASSQGLGQGQHF. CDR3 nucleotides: TGTGCCAGCAGCCAAGGTCTCGGGCAGGGACAGCATTTT.

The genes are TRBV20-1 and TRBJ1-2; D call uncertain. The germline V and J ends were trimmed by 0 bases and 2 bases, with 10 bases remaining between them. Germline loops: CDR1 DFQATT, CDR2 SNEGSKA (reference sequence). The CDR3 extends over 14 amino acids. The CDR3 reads CSARDPVKNYGYTF. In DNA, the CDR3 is TGCAGTGCTAGAGATCCCGTCAAAAACTATGGCTACACCTTC.

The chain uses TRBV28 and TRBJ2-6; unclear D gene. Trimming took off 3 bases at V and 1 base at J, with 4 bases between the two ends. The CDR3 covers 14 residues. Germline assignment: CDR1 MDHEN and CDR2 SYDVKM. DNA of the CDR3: TGTGCCAGCAGTTTGGGATCTGGGGCCAACGTCCTGACTTTC. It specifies CASSLGSGANVLTF. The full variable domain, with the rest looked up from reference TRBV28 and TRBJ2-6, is DVKVTQSSRYLVKRTGEKVFLECVQDMDHENMFWYRQDPGLGLRLIYFSYDVKMKEKGDIPEGYSVSREKKERFSLILESASTNQTSMYLCASSLGSGANVLTFGAGSRLTVL.